This T cell receptor beta chain was captured in a study of human T cells and chemical hapten exposure. In the study overall: Subjects had 2% DPC placed on about 2 cm by about 2 cm of upper inner arm skin for sensitization. Alopecia areata, totalis or universalis affected patients, mainly female. General study results and limits: Those TCRs sitting above 1 in 1000 frequency stayed the same with DPC sensitization. Significantly more large CDR3 similarity clusters were formed by expanded TCRs than by controls.

TCRdb analysed the RACE reads with MiXCR anew, one entry per CDR3 protein. The sample contains just under 40,000 distinct CDR3 sequences, roughly 13% of which appear only once. Of note for this clonotype: Antigen: not known.

The germline CDR1 and CDR2 sequences are SNHLY and FYNNEI. Trimming took 1 base from V and 1 from J; bases not matched to a gene: 3. The CDR3 has 15 residues. Time point defined: patch test 3, about 24 weeks after DPC sensitization. This sample's treatment: therapeutic diphenylcyclopropenone sensitization with weekly scalp DPC. Total RNA extraction was carried out from unfractionated whole blood. This TCR was sampled from a woman between 40 and 55 years old with alopecia areata. Some clones in this sample may be carry-over from other donors' samples. Material: whole blood, obtained in connection with sensitization to the hapten diphenylcyclopropenone (DPC). The rearrangement uses TRBV2 and TRBJ1-1; 7 nucleotides match TRBD1. CDR3 sequence: CASSEVTGTNTEAFF. CDR3 bases: TGTGCCAGCAGTGAAGTGACAGGGACGAACACTGAAGCTTTCTTT.